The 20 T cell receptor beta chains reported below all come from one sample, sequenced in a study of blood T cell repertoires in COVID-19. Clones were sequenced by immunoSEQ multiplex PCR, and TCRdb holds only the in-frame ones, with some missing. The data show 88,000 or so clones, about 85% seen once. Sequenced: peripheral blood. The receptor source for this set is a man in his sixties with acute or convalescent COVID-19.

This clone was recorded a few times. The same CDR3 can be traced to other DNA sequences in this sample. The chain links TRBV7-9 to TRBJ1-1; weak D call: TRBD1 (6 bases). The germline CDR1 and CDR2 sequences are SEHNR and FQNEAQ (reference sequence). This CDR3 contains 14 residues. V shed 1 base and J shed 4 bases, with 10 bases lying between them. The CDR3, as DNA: TGTGCCAGCAGCTTAGGGGGCAGGGGCACTGAAGCTTTCTTT. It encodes CASSLGGRGTEAFF.

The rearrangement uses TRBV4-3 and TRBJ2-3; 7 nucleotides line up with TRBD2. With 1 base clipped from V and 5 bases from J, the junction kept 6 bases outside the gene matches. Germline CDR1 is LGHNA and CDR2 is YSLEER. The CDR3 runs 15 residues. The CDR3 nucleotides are TGCGCCAGCAGCCAAGGGTGGGGGGGGAGAGATACGCAGTATTTT. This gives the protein CASSQGWGGRDTQYF.

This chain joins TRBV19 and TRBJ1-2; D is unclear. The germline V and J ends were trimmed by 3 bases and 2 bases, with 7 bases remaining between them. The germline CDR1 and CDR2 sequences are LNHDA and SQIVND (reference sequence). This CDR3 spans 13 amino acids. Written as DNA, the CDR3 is TGTGCCAGTAGTATGCGGGAGAACTATGGCTACACCTTC. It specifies CASSMRENYGYTF. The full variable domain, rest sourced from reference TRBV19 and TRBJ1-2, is DGGITQSPKYLFRKEGQNVTLSCEQNLNHDAMYWYRQDPGQGLRLIYYSQIVNDFQKGDIAEGYSVSREKKESFPLTVTSAQKNPTAFYLCASSMRENYGYTFGSGTRLTVV.

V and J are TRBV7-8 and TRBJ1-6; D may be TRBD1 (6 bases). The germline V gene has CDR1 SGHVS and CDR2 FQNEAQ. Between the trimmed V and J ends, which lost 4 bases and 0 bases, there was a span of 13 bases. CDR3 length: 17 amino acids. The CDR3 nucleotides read TGTGCCAGCAGCTCGGACACAGGGAGCTCCTATAATTCACCCCTCCACTTT. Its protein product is CASSSDTGSSYNSPLHF.

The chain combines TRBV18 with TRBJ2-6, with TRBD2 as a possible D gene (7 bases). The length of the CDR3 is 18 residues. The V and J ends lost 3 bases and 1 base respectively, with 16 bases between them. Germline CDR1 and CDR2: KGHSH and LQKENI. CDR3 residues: CASSPARGAGSGANVLTF. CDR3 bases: TGTGCCAGCTCACCCGCCCGGGGGGCAGGATCTGGGGCCAACGTCCTGACTTTC.

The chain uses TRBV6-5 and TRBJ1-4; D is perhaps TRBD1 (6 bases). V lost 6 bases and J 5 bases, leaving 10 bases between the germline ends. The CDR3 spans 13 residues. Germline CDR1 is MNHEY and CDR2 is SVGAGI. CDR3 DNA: TGTGCCAGCAGAGACAGGAAAAATGAAAAACTGTTTTTT. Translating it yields CASRDRKNEKLFF.

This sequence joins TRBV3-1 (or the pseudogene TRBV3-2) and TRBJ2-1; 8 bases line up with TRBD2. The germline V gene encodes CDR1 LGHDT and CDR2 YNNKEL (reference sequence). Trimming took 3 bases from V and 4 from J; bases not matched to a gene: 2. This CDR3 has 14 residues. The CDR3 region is CASSHAGGYNEQFF. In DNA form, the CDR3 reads TGTGCCAGCAGCCATGCGGGAGGATACAATGAGCAGTTCTTC.

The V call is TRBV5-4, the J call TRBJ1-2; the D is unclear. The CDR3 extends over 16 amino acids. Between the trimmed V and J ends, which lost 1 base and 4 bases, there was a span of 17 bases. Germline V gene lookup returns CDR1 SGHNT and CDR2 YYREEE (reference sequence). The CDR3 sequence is CASSLSARVPGYGYTF. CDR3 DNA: TGTGCCAGCAGCTTGTCGGCCCGAGTCCCAGGCTATGGCTACACCTTC.

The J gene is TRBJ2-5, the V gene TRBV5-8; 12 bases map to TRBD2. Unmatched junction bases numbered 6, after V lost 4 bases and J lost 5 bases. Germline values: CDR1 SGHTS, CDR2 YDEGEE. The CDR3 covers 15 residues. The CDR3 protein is CASSPSGGARETQYF. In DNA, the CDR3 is TGTGCCAGCAGCCCTAGCGGGGGGGCCCGGGAGACCCAGTACTTC.

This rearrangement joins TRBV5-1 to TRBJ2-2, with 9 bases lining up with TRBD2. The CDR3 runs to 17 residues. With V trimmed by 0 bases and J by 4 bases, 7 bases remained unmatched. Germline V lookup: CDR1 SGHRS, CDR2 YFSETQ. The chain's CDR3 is CASSLGLAVGGTGELFF. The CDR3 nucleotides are TGCGCCAGCAGCTTGGGACTAGCGGTCGGTGGCACCGGGGAGCTGTTTTTT.

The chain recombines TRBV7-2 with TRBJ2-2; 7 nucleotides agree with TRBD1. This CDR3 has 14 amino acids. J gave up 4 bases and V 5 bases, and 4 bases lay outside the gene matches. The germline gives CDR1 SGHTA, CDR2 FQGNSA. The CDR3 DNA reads TGTGCCAGCAGCAAAACAGGGGTCACCGGGGAGCTGTTTTTT. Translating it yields CASSKTGVTGELFF.

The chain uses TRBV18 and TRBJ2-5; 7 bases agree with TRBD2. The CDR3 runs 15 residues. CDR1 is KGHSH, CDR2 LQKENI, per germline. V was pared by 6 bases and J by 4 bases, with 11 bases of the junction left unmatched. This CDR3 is CASSVLASNRETQYF. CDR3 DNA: TGTGCCAGCTCCGTACTAGCGTCGAATAGAGAGACCCAGTACTTC. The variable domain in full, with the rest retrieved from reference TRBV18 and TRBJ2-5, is NAGVMQNPRHLVRRRGQEARLRCSPMKGHSHVYWYRQLPEEGLKFMVYLQKENIIDESGMPKERFSAEFPKEGPSILRIQQVVRGDSAAYFCASSVLASNRETQYFGPGTRLLVL.

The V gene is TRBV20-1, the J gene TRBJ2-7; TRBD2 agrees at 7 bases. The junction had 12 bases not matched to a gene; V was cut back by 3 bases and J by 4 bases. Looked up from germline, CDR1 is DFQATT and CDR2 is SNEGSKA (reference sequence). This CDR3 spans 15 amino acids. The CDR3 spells CSASFLAEKRYEQYF. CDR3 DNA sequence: TGCAGTGCTAGTTTCCTAGCGGAGAAGAGATACGAGCAGTACTTC.

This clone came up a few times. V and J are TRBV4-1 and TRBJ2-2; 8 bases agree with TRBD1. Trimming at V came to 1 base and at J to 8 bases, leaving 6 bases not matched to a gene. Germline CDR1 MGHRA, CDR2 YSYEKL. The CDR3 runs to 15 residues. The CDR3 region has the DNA TGCGCCAGCAGCCAAGGACAGGGGCTGCAGGGGGAGCTGTTTTTT. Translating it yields CASSQGQGLQGELFF.

The CDR3 reads CASSLPEGGNTIYF. The CDR3 nucleotides read TGTGCCAGCAGCTTACCCGAGGGTGGAAACACCATATATTTT. This chain uses TRBV7-9 with TRBJ1-3, with D unresolved. CDR1 and CDR2 (germline): SEHNR, FQNEAQ (reference sequence). The germline V and J ends were trimmed by 2 bases and 3 bases, with 8 bases remaining between them. The CDR3 has 14 residues.

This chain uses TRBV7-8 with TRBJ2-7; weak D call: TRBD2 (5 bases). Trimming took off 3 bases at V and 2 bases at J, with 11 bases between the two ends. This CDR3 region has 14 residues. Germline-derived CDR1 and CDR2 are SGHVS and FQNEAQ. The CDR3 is CASSLAGLTYEQYF. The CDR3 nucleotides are TGTGCCAGCAGCTTGGCGGGTTTAACCTACGAGCAGTACTTC.

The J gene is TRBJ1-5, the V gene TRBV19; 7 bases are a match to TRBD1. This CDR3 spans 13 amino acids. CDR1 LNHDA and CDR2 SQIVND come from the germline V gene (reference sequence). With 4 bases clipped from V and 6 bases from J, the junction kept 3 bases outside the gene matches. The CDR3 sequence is CASSTDRVQPQHF. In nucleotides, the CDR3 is TGTGCCAGTAGTACTGACAGGGTTCAGCCCCAGCATTTT.

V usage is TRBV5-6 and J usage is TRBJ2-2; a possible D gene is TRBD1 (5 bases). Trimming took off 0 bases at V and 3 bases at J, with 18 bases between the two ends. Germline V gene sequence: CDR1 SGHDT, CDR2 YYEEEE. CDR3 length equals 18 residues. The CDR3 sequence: CASSLGQGKGPYTGELFF. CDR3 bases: TGTGCCAGCAGCTTGGGTCAGGGCAAAGGTCCGTACACCGGGGAGCTGTTTTTT.

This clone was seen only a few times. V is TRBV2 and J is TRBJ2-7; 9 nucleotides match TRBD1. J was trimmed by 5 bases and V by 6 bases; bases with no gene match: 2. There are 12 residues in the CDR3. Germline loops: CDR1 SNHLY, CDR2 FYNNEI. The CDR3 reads CASRDRGNEQYF. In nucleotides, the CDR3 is TGTGCCAGCAGAGACAGGGGGAACGAGCAGTACTTC.

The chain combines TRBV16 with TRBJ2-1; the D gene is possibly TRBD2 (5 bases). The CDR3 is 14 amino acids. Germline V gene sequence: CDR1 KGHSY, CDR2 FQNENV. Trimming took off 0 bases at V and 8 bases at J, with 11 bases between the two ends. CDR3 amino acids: CASSQSRGYHEQFF. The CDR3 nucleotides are TGTGCCAGCAGCCAATCACGGGGTTACCATGAGCAGTTCTTC.